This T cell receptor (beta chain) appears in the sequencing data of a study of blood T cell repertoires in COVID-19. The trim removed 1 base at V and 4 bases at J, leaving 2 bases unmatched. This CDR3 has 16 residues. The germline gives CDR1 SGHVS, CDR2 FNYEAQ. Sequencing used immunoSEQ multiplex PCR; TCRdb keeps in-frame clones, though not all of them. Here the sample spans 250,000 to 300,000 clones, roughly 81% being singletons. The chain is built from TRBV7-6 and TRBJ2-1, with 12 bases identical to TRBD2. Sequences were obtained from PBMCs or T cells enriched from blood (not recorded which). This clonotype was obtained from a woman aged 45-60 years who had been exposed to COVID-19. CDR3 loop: CASSLVLAGGYNEQFF. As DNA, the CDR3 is TGTGCCAGCAGCTTAGTACTAGCGGGGGGTTACAATGAGCAGTTCTTC.